These T cell receptor beta chains were read from a single sample in a study of CD8 T cells in ankylosing spondylitis. TCRdb fed the 5' RACE reads into MiXCR, producing one record per CDR3 protein. The data hold tens of thousands of distinct CDR3 sequences, with 4% observed a single time. What was sequenced was blood, either unsorted or a sorted T cell fraction (not recorded which). These receptors came from a female donor with ankylosing spondylitis or in good health (not recorded which). Each CDR3 is given with its conserved first and last residue.

V	J	CDR3
TRBV9	TRBJ1-1	CASSFRWNTEAFF
TRBV9	TRBJ1-1	CASSVDPSTGPRTEAFF
TRBV9	TRBJ2-3	CASSVRFGQTIPDSRVSPDTQYF
TRBV9	TRBJ2-1	CASSPSGGSYNEQFF
TRBV9	TRBJ2-3	CASSLGQGGTDTQYF
TRBV9	TRBJ2-3	CASSGTGAGGTDTQYF
TRBV9	TRBJ1-6	CASSVGAGTGNRVLHF
TRBV9	TRBJ1-2	CASSVDGRNYGYTF
TRBV9	TRBJ2-5	CASSALPRGEGVQYF
TRBV9	TRBJ1-2	CASSPSGRASGGYTF
TRBV9	TRBJ2-4	CASSLEGTRDIQYF
TRBV9	TRBJ2-7	CASSANRDRVHEQYF
TRBV9	TRBJ1-2	CASRPRGPGGYTF
TRBV9	TRBJ2-7	CASSQGLAGGKISYEQYF